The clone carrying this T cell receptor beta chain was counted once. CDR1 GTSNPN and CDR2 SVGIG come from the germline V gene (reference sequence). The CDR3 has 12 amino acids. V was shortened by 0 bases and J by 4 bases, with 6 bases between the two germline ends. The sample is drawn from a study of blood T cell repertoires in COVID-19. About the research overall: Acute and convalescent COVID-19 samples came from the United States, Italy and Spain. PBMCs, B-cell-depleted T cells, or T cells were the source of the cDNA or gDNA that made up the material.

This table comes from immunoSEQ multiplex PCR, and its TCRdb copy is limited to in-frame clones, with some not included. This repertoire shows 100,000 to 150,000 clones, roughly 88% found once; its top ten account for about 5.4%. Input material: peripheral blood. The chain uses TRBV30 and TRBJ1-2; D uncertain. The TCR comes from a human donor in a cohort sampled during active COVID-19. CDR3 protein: CAWSVASYGYTF. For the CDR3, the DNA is TGTGCCTGGAGTGTCGCGTCCTATGGCTACACCTTC.